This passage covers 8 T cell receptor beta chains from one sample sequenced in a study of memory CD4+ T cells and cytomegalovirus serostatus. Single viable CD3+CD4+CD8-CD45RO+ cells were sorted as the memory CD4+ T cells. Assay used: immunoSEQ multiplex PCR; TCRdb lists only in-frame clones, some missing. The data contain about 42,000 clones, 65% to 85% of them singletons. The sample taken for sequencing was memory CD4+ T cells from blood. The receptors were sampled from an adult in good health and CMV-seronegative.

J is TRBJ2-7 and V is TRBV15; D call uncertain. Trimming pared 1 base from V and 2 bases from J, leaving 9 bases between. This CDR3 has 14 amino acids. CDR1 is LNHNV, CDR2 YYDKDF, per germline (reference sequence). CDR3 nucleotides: TGTGCCACCAGCAGAGCGGGCGCAACCTACGAGCAGTACTTC. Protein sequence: CATSRAGATYEQYF.

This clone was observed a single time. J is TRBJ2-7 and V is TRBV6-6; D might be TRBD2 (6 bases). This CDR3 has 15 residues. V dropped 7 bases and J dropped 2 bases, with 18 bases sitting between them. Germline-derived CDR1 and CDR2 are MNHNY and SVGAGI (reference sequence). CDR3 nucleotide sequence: TGTGCCAGCACCAGGGCGGGGAGTGCTGCCTACGAGCAGTACTTC. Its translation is CASTRAGSAAYEQYF.

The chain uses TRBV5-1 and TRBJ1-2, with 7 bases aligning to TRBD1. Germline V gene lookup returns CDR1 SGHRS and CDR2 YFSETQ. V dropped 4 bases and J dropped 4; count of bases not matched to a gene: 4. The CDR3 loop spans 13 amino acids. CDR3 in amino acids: CASSAWDSYGYTF. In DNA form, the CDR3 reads TGCGCCAGCAGCGCCTGGGACAGCTATGGCTACACCTTC. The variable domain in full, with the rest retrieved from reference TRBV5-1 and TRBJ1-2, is KAGVTQTPRYLIKTRGQQVTLSCSPISGHRSVSWYQQTPGQGLQFLFEYFSETQRNKGNFPGRFSGRQFSNSRSEMNVSTLELGDSALYLCASSAWDSYGYTFGSGTRLTVV.

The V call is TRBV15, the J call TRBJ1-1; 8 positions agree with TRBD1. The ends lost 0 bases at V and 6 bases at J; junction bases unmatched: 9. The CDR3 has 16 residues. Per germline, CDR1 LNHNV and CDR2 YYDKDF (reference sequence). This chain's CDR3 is CATSRESRQGRSEAFF. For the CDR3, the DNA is TGTGCCACCAGCAGAGAGTCGCGACAGGGGAGGTCTGAAGCTTTCTTT.

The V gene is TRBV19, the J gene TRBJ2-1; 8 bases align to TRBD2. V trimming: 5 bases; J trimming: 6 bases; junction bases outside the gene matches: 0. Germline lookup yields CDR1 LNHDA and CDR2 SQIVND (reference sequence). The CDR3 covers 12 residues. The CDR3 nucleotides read TGTGCCAGTAGTGGACTAGCCAATGAGCAGTTCTTC. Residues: CASSGLANEQFF.

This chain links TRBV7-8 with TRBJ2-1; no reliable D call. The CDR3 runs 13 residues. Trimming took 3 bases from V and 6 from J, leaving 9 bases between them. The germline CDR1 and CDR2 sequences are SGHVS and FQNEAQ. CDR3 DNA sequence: TGTGCCAGCAGCTTTGACTCGCGCAATGAGCAGTTCTTC. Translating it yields CASSFDSRNEQFF. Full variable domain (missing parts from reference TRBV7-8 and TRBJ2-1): GAGVSQSPRYKVAKRGQDVALRCDPISGHVSLFWYQQALGQGPEFLTYFQNEAQLDKSGLPSDRFFAERPEGSVSTLKIQRTQQEDSAVYLCASSFDSRNEQFFGPGTRLTVL.

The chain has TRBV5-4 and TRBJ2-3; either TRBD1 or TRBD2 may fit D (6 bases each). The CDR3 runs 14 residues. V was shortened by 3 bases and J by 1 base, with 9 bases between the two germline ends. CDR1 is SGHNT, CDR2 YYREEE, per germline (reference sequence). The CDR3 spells CASSWGAGTDTQYF. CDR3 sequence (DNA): TGTGCCAGCAGCTGGGGGGCGGGCACAGATACGCAGTATTTT.

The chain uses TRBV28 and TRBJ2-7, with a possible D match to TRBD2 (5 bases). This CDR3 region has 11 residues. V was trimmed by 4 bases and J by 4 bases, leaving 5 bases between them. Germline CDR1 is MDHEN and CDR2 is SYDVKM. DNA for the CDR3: TGTGCCAGCAGTTGGAGGTACGAGCAGTACTTC. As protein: CASSWRYEQYF. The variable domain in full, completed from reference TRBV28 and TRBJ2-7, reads DVKVTQSSRYLVKRTGEKVFLECVQDMDHENMFWYRQDPGLGLRLIYFSYDVKMKEKGDIPEGYSVSREKKERFSLILESASTNQTSMYLCASSWRYEQYFGPGTRLTVT.